The clone carrying this T cell receptor beta chain was counted many times. The antigen remains undetermined. This sample is drawn from a study of T cells in Graves' hyperthyroidism and ophthalmopathy. Criteria for exclusion of patients were uncontrolled infection, other autoimmune disease, pregnancy or lactation. Diagnostic decisions used clinical symptoms, serum thyroxine and TRAb, thyroid ultrasound and orbital computed tomography. V was clipped by 0 bases and J by 7 bases, with 14 bases between them. The CDR3 spans 16 residues. Germline loops: CDR1 SGDLS, CDR2 YYNGEE. Study observations and caveats: Before onset, ophthalmopathy was predicted by the model a median 6.5 months earlier. Peripheral blood also featured most of the thyroid clonotypes expanded above 0.001.

Authors of the study amplified TCR beta CDR3 regions from RNA transcripts. The HTBI primer set served for first-round RT-PCR of the TCR CDR3. TCRdb redid the calling of the multiplex PCR reads with MiXCR, one entry per CDR3 protein. The repertoire holds 80,000 to 100,000 distinct CDR3 sequences, approximately 39% seen once, with about 10% in the top ten. Sequencing was performed on peripheral blood or thyroid tissue (not recorded which). This rearrangement joins TRBV9 to TRBJ1-6, with D perhaps matching TRBD1 (6 bases). This TCR was recovered from a woman in her thirties with Graves' hyperthyroidism. CDR3 nucleotide sequence: TGTGCCAGCAGCGTAGACAGGGTGCGGGGGAATTCACCCCTCCACTTT. Protein: CASSVDRVRGNSPLHF.